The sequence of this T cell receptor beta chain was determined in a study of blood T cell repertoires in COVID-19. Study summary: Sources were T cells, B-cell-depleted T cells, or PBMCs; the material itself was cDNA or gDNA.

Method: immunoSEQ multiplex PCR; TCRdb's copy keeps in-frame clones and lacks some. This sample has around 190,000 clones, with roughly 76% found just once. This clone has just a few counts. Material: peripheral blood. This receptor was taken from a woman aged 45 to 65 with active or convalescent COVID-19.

CDR3 in DNA: TGTGCCAGCACCATCGGAGGGAGGGCGAACACTGAAGCTTTCTTT. It translates to CASTIGGRANTEAFF. V gene TRBV5-5 combines with J gene TRBJ1-1; D is unresolved. Germline-derived CDR1 and CDR2 are SGHKS and YYEKEE (reference sequence). CDR3 length: 15 residues. V lost 6 bases to trimming and J lost 1 base, with 16 bases between them.